These 8 T cell receptor beta chains were sequenced from one sample in a study of shared clonotypes between healthy human individuals. This table comes from immunoSEQ multiplex PCR, and its TCRdb copy is limited to in-frame clones, with some not included. The table has a few hundred thousand clones, approximately 97% seen once. The material sequenced was memory CD8+ T cells sorted from blood. Sample subset: CD45RO+ cells pooled with CCR7-negative TemRA cells. All receptors come from a man aged 25 to 45 in good health.

This chain uses TRBV10-2 with TRBJ1-1; D ambiguous. Germline values: CDR1 WSHSY, CDR2 SAAADI. This CDR3 is built from 13 residues. V was trimmed by 8 bases and J by 4 bases, leaving 14 bases between them. The CDR3 spells CASSSQARTEAFF. As DNA, the CDR3 is TGCGCCAGCTCCTCGCAGGCCCGCACTGAAGCTTTCTTT.

The chain employs TRBV28 and TRBJ2-1; TRBD2 aligns across 10 bases. Looked up from germline, CDR1 is MDHEN and CDR2 is SYDVKM. The CDR3 is 15 amino acids. Trimming took 3 bases from V and 1 from J; bases not matched to a gene: 0. The CDR3 spells CASSFSGRSYNEQFF. Here the CDR3 DNA reads TGTGCCAGCAGTTTTAGCGGGAGGTCCTACAATGAGCAGTTCTTC.

The rearrangement joins TRBV28 to TRBJ1-2; D unclear. The CDR3 loop spans 12 amino acids. CDR1 and CDR2 (germline): MDHEN, SYDVKM. Trimming shortened V by 7 bases and J by 4 bases, and 10 bases separated the two germline ends. CDR3 coding DNA: TGTGCCAGCAACATCCGGGGCTATGGCTACACCTTC. It yields the protein CASNIRGYGYTF.

The CDR3 reads CAISVPRPIPRETQYF. For the CDR3, the DNA is TGTGCCATCAGTGTCCCTAGACCCATCCCCCGAGAGACCCAGTACTTC. The rearrangement uses TRBV10-3 and TRBJ2-5; D gene unclear. V lost 4 bases and J 4 bases, leaving 19 bases between the germline ends. Germline V gives CDR1 ENHRY, CDR2 SYGVKD. CDR3 length: 16 residues.

This chain uses TRBV28 with TRBJ2-5; D not resolved. Germline V gene data show CDR1 as MDHEN and CDR2 as SYDVKM. The V and J ends lost 2 bases and 5 bases respectively, with 18 bases between them. The CDR3 has 16 amino acids. The CDR3 region has the DNA TGTGCCAGCAGTTTACCCCGTACAGTCCATCAGGAGACCCAGTACTTC. Translation: CASSLPRTVHQETQYF.

The chain carries TRBV6-5 and TRBJ2-7; no reliable D call. The germline V and J ends were trimmed by 1 base and 0 bases, with 1 base remaining between them. Germline assignment: CDR1 MNHEY and CDR2 SVGAGI. The CDR3 loop spans 12 amino acids. The CDR3 DNA is TGTGCCAGCAGTTACTTCTCCTACGAGCAGTACTTC. Its translation is CASSYFSYEQYF.

Comments on this clone: At the DNA level, this CDR3 is encoded by other sequences in the same sample as well. The chain couples TRBV27 to TRBJ2-6; D ambiguous. The CDR3 runs 13 residues. Germline assignment: CDR1 MNHEY and CDR2 SMNVEV (reference sequence). V dropped 6 bases and J dropped 0 bases, with 3 bases sitting between them. The CDR3 DNA follows: TGTGCCAGCAGCCTCTCTGGGGCCAACGTCCTGACTTTC. Translating gives CASSLSGANVLTF.

The chain combines TRBV7-9 with TRBJ2-3; 8 bases are a match to TRBD2. With V trimmed by 3 bases and J by 1 base, 3 bases remained unmatched. Germline CDR1 reads SEHNR; CDR2 reads FQNEAQ (reference sequence). This CDR3 is 15 amino acids long. DNA of the CDR3: TGTGCCAGCAGCTTGAGCGGGAGCGGCACAGATACGCAGTATTTT. Its translation: CASSLSGSGTDTQYF.